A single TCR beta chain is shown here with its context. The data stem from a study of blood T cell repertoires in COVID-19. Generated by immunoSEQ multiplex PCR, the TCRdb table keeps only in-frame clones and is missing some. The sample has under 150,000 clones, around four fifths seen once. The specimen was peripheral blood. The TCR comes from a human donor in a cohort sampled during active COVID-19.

CDR3 sequence reads: CASSQVGRNYGYTF. For the CDR3, the DNA is TGCGCCAGCAGCCAAGTGGGCAGGAACTATGGCTACACCTTC. The V and J genes are TRBV4-1 and TRBJ1-2, with D uncertain. V gave up 1 base and J gave up 2 bases, with 8 bases separating them. The germline gives CDR1 MGHRA, CDR2 YSYEKL. The CDR3 consists of 14 residues.